The 20 T cell receptor beta chains presented below share a single source sample, sequenced in a study of blood T cell repertoires in COVID-19. The table came from immunoSEQ multiplex PCR; TCRdb's copy has only in-frame clones and leaves some out. The sample lists some 200,000 clones, roughly four fifths occurring once. Sequenced input: peripheral blood. The receptors stem from a woman between 40 and 50 years old with acute or convalescent COVID-19.

The J gene is TRBJ2-1, the V gene TRBV6-5, with 8 bases fitting TRBD2. Germline V gene data show CDR1 as MNHEY and CDR2 as SVGAGI. The CDR3 loop spans 15 amino acids. With V trimmed by 6 bases and J by 3 bases, 7 bases remained unmatched. The CDR3 region is CASRQGLGLYNEQFF. The CDR3 coding sequence is TGTGCCAGCAGGCAGGGACTAGGCCTCTACAATGAGCAGTTCTTC.

This sequence joins TRBV7-2 and TRBJ1-5; a possible D gene is TRBD1 (5 bases). Looked up from germline, CDR1 is SGHTA and CDR2 is FQGNSA. V was pared by 2 bases and J by 1 base, with 15 bases between. This CDR3 region has 17 residues. The CDR3 DNA follows: TGTGCCAGCAGCTTATTTCTTGCGGGGGACAGCAATCAGCCCCAGCATTTT. It translates to CASSLFLAGDSNQPQHF.

The rearrangement uses TRBV7-2 and TRBJ2-7, with TRBD1 as a possible D gene (5 bases). Trimming took off 2 bases at V and 4 bases at J, with 24 bases between the two ends. Germline CDR1 and CDR2: SGHTA and FQGNSA. CDR3 length: 18 residues. CDR3 protein: CASSLLNRPPLGSYEQYF. The DNA of the CDR3 is TGTGCCAGCAGCTTACTTAACAGGCCCCCCCTGGGAAGTTACGAGCAGTACTTC.

J is TRBJ2-7 and V is TRBV7-6; 10 positions agree with TRBD1. The CDR3 extends over 17 amino acids. CDR1 is SGHVS, CDR2 FNYEAQ, per germline. V shed 3 bases, J shed 2 bases, and the junction held 10 bases outside the gene matches. CDR3 residues: CASSFNIPGQGPYEQYF. Written as DNA, the CDR3 is TGTGCCAGCAGCTTTAATATCCCGGGACAGGGGCCCTACGAGCAGTACTTC.

The chain employs TRBV19 and TRBJ1-2; TRBD1 is a possible D gene (6 bases). Deletions cut 1 base from V and 5 bases from J, with 17 bases between. The CDR3 spans 16 residues. Germline V gives CDR1 LNHDA, CDR2 SQIVND (reference sequence). CDR3 amino acids: CASSIARLQQGYGYTF. The DNA of the CDR3 is TGTGCCAGTAGTATAGCGAGACTCCAACAGGGATATGGCTACACCTTC.

The CDR3 coding sequence is TGTGCCAGCAGTACTACAGGGTCCTCCTACAATGAGCAGTTCTTC. Translated, it gives CASSTTGSSYNEQFF. V and J are TRBV7-3 and TRBJ2-1; possibly TRBD1 for D (6 bases). Germline V CDR1 and CDR2: SGHTA, FQGTGA. The CDR3 is 15 residues long. Trimming left V 6 bases short and J 0 bases short, with 12 bases between.

This clone is a singleton in its sample. The gene calls are TRBV7-9 and TRBJ2-1, with a weak D call TRBD2 (7 bases). Germline V CDR1 and CDR2: SEHNR, FQNEAQ (reference sequence). The CDR3 loop spans 14 amino acids. Trimming left V 0 bases short and J 6 bases short, with 9 bases between. The CDR3 nucleotides are TGTGCCAGCAGCTTAGCGGGAGGGGGCAATGAGCAGTTCTTC. The encoded protein is CASSLAGGGNEQFF. The whole variable domain, filled in from reference TRBV7-9 and TRBJ2-1, reads DTGVSQNPRHKITKRGQNVTFRCDPISEHNRLYWYRQTLGQGPEFLTYFQNEAQLEKSRLLSDRFSAERPKGSFSTLEIQRTEQGDSAMYLCASSLAGGGNEQFFGPGTRLTVL.

The rearrangement uses TRBV4-1 and TRBJ1-1; TRBD1 is a possible D gene (5 bases). The CDR3 loop spans 13 amino acids. V lost 1 base and J lost 6, with 9 bases in between. Germline CDR1 is MGHRA and CDR2 is YSYEKL. The CDR3 spells CASSQVGASEAFF. DNA of the CDR3: TGCGCCAGCAGCCAAGTAGGGGCCTCTGAAGCTTTCTTT.

The chain uses TRBV30 and TRBJ2-7; D is perhaps TRBD2 (6 bases). With 1 base removed from V and 2 bases from J, the gap between germline ends came to 9 bases. There are 13 residues in the CDR3. Looked up from germline, CDR1 is GTSNPN and CDR2 is SVGIG (reference sequence). The chain's CDR3 is CAWSGGLTYEQYF. CDR3 sequence (DNA): TGTGCCTGGAGTGGTGGACTAACCTACGAGCAGTACTTC.

The V call is TRBV29-1, the J call TRBJ1-5; 8 bases match TRBD1. J gave up 4 bases and V 4 bases, and 6 bases lay outside the gene matches. The CDR3 has 14 amino acids. Looked up from germline, CDR1 is SQVTM and CDR2 is ANQGSEA. CDR3 sequence reads: CSVGDGQGNQPQHF. CDR3 bases: TGCAGCGTTGGGGACGGACAGGGTAATCAGCCCCAGCATTTT.

The V and J genes are TRBV11-2 and TRBJ2-3; TRBD1 matches at 8 bases. Germline lookup yields CDR1 SGHAT and CDR2 FQNNGV. This CDR3 region has 13 residues. V gave up 3 bases and J gave up 6 bases; unmatched junction bases: 2. DNA of the CDR3: TGTGCCAGCAGCTTGGACAGGGACGATACGCAGTATTTT. The encoded protein is CASSLDRDDTQYF.

The rearrangement links TRBV11-2 to TRBJ2-7; TRBD1 is a possible D gene (5 bases). V was pared by 2 bases and J by 5 bases, with 25 bases between. The CDR3 length is 18 residues. Germline assignment: CDR1 SGHAT and CDR2 FQNNGV. Here the CDR3 reads CASSLLPYPRSLGHEQYF. For the CDR3, the DNA is TGTGCCAGCAGCTTACTGCCGTATCCTCGTTCCCTGGGGCACGAGCAGTACTTC.

V gene TRBV6-5 combines with J gene TRBJ1-4; the D is unclear. V was shortened by 7 bases and J by 6 bases, with 18 bases between the two germline ends. Germline V gene sequence: CDR1 MNHEY, CDR2 SVGAGI. This CDR3 spans 15 amino acids. CDR3 sequence reads: CASTRGGSRYEKLFF. The CDR3 DNA reads as TGTGCCAGCACCCGGGGAGGTTCCCGCTATGAAAAACTGTTTTTT.

The chain recombines TRBV10-2 with TRBJ1-4; D uncertain. This CDR3 has 14 amino acids. Germline V lookup: CDR1 WSHSY, CDR2 SAAADI. Between the trimmed V and J ends, which lost 10 bases and 4 bases, there was a span of 16 bases. The CDR3 reads CATKPGLSNEKLFF. DNA of the CDR3: TGCGCCACTAAACCCGGACTAAGTAATGAAAAACTGTTTTTT.

V gene TRBV7-9 combines with J gene TRBJ2-5; 10 positions agree with TRBD2. The junction had 4 bases not matched to a gene; V was cut back by 1 base and J by 5 bases. This CDR3 contains 15 residues. Germline CDR1 and CDR2: SEHNR and FQNEAQ (reference sequence). The CDR3 DNA follows: TGTGCCAGCAGCTTAGTTACTAGCGGGAAGGAGACCCAGTACTTC. Its protein is CASSLVTSGKETQYF.

J is TRBJ2-5 and V is TRBV5-1; TRBD2 might be the D (5 bases). V was cut by 1 base and J by 4 bases, with 14 bases left in between. This CDR3 region has 15 residues. Germline values: CDR1 SGHRS, CDR2 YFSETQ. CDR3 nucleotide sequence: TGCGCCAGCAGCTTGTCTGGGGAGAGACGAGAGACCCAGTACTTC. Translation gives CASSLSGERRETQYF. Looking up the rest from reference TRBV5-1 and TRBJ2-5 gives the full variable domain: KAGVTQTPRYLIKTRGQQVTLSCSPISGHRSVSWYQQTPGQGLQFLFEYFSETQRNKGNFPGRFSGRQFSNSRSEMNVSTLELGDSALYLCASSLSGERRETQYFGPGTRLLVL.

This clone was observed once. DNA of the CDR3: TGTGCCAGCAGTTACGGTCTCGCGAGCTCCTACAATGAGCAGTTCTTC. Its protein is CASSYGLASSYNEQFF. The chain has TRBV6-5 and TRBJ2-1; D is unclear. Between the trimmed V and J ends, which lost 2 bases and 0 bases, there was a span of 11 bases. The V gene's germline CDR1 is MNHEY and CDR2 SVGAGI. The CDR3 consists of 16 residues.

This rearrangement joins TRBV11-2 to TRBJ1-3; 7 bases map to TRBD1. This CDR3 is built from 13 residues. In germline, CDR1 is SGHAT, CDR2 FQNNGV. Trimming cost V 11 bases and J 2 bases; bases outside gene matches: 6. The CDR3 DNA sequence: TGTGCCGGGGGGACAGTTCCTGGAAACACCATATATTTT. Residues: CAGGTVPGNTIYF.

The chain links TRBV24-1 to TRBJ2-3, with 8 positions matching TRBD2. The CDR3 spans 15 residues. Per germline, CDR1 KGHDR and CDR2 SFDVKD. J was trimmed by 8 bases and V by 5 bases; bases with no gene match: 11. CDR3 DNA sequence: TGTGCCACCAGTGGGACTAGCCTAGGTGGGGTTACGCAGTATTTT. As protein: CATSGTSLGGVTQYF.

This chain connects TRBV19 to TRBJ2-3; possible D gene TRBD1, 6 bases. The CDR3 is 14 residues long. V was pared by 3 bases and J by 0 bases, with 7 bases between. In germline, CDR1 is LNHDA, CDR2 SQIVND (reference sequence). The CDR3 here is CASSIQGSTDTQYF. The CDR3 coding sequence is TGTGCCAGTAGTATTCAGGGGAGCACAGATACGCAGTATTTT. Using reference TRBV19 and TRBJ2-3 for the parts outside the CDR3, the full variable domain is DGGITQSPKYLFRKEGQNVTLSCEQNLNHDAMYWYRQDPGQGLRLIYYSQIVNDFQKGDIAEGYSVSREKKESFPLTVTSAQKNPTAFYLCASSIQGSTDTQYFGPGTRLTVL.